The 12 T cell receptor beta chains below were found in one sample sequenced in a study of blood T cells in healthy people across ages (dated by TCRdb to between 2014 and 2017). Library construction relied on 5' RACE. Sequencing relied on an Illumina HiSeq 2500. A second PCR of roughly 6 to 11 cycles was run with a J-beta primer mix and a sample-barcoded 5' primer. TCRdb cleaned the public reads at Q25 with fastp, built clones with MiXCR and kept in-frame beta chains. Under each unique CDR3 protein, matching rows form one entry showing the most common genes and DNA. A total of about 720,000 distinct CDR3 sequences appear in this sample, more than 20% of them only once. Of the sample, approximately 4% is held by the ten largest clones. The same data also went into a second study, on T cells of mothers and their children.

Sequenced sample: blood. These receptors were collected from a boy aged 5-17 years in good health.

The J gene is TRBJ1-1, the V gene TRBV20-1; 11 bases fit TRBD1. The V and J ends lost 0 bases and 3 bases, in that order; junction bases with no gene match: 6. CDR3 length equals 16 residues. Germline CDR1 is DFQATT and CDR2 is SNEGSKA (reference sequence). The chain's CDR3 is CSARDGQGARYTEAFF. The CDR3 DNA reads TGCAGTGCTAGAGACGGACAGGGGGCTAGGTACACTGAAGCTTTCTTT.

This rearrangement joins TRBV6-5 to TRBJ1-4; D remains unclear. This CDR3 comprises 12 residues. Germline V gene data show CDR1 as MNHEY and CDR2 as SVGAGI. V was cut by 5 bases and J by 8 bases, with 9 bases left in between. CDR3 nucleotide sequence: TGTGCCAGCAGTAGCGGAGGGGAAAAACTGTTTTTT. Amino acid sequence: CASSSGGEKLFF.

This clonotype was observed a handful of times. This sequence joins TRBV28 and TRBJ1-6, with D tentatively TRBD1 (6 bases). The CDR3 covers 15 residues. Trimming pared 6 bases from V and 9 bases from J, leaving 18 bases between. CDR1 MDHEN and CDR2 SYDVKM come from the germline V gene. Here the CDR3 reads CASRSGQSEGSPLHF. CDR3 coding DNA: TGTGCCAGCAGAAGTGGACAGTCGGAGGGTTCACCCCTCCACTTT.

The J gene is TRBJ2-1, the V gene TRBV6-1, with D maybe TRBD2 (5 bases). The J call may be faulty, since TRBJ2-7 better matches the DNA end. The CDR3 loop spans 14 amino acids. The germline CDR1 and CDR2 sequences are MNHNS and SASEGT. The CDR3 nucleotides are TGTGCCAGCAGTGCACTAGGAGACTCCTACGAGCAGTACTTC. Translation: CASSALGDSYEQYF.

The chain carries TRBV28 and TRBJ2-7; maybe TRBD2 (5 bases). V was pared by 6 bases and J by 6 bases, with 12 bases between. This CDR3 has 12 amino acids. In germline, CDR1 is MDHEN, CDR2 SYDVKM. CDR3 bases: TGTGCCAGCAGCTCGTCCGGGGTCGAGCAGTACTTC. Its translation: CASSSSGVEQYF.

This clonotype was seen ten or more times. This chain uses TRBV6-1 with TRBJ2-1; 8 positions agree with TRBD2. CDR3 length equals 15 residues. V dropped 1 base and J dropped 6; count of bases not matched to a gene: 5. Germline CDR1 and CDR2: MNHNS and SASEGT. CDR3 in amino acids: CASSEEDGGANEQFF. The CDR3 DNA reads TGTGCCAGCAGTGAAGAGGACGGGGGGGCCAATGAGCAGTTCTTC.

The V gene is TRBV7-2, the J gene TRBJ2-7; no clear D gene. Near its end, the DNA agrees better with TRBJ2-1, so the J call may be wrong. The length of the CDR3 is 13 residues. Germline lookup yields CDR1 SGHTA and CDR2 FQGNSA. The CDR3 reads CASSLVLGKEQFF. The CDR3 nucleotides read TGTGCCAGCAGCTTAGTGTTGGGAAAAGAGCAGTTCTTC.

This clonotype was picked up a small number of times. This sequence joins TRBV5-1 and TRBJ2-7; D is possibly TRBD1 or TRBD2 (5 bases each). This CDR3 comprises 16 residues. Germline assignment: CDR1 SGHRS and CDR2 YFSETQ. The V gene lost 4 bases and the J gene lost 1 base, with 18 bases spanning the gap. The chain's CDR3 is CASSPTTRVMSYEQYF. The CDR3 region has the DNA TGCGCCAGCAGCCCGACTACCAGGGTTATGTCCTACGAGCAGTACTTC.

The chain is built from TRBV28 and TRBJ2-7; 7 nucleotides align to TRBD1. The germline gives CDR1 MDHEN, CDR2 SYDVKM. Losses at the gene ends were 2 bases for V and 0 bases for J; bases not matched to a gene: 4. The length of the CDR3 is 15 residues. CDR3: CASSLPGTVSYEQYF. The CDR3 nucleotides read TGTGCCAGCAGTTTACCGGGGACAGTCTCCTACGAGCAGTACTTC.

This clonotype was observed a handful of times. This CDR3 is CASSRTRQGQGSAKNIQYF. The CDR3 bases are TGCGCCAGCAGCCGGACTCGTCAGGGTCAAGGATCAGCCAAAAACATTCAGTACTTC. The chain links TRBV4-1 to TRBJ2-4; D could derive from TRBD1 or TRBD2 (5 bases each). Trimming pared 4 bases from V and 0 bases from J, leaving 22 bases between. The CDR3 loop spans 19 amino acids. Germline V gene data show CDR1 as MGHRA and CDR2 as YSYEKL.

The V and J genes are TRBV12-3 or TRBV12-4 and TRBJ2-5; 7 nucleotides match TRBD2. Gene TRBJ2-7 matches the end of the DNA better, so the J call may be wrong. The CDR3 totals 15 residues. The CDR3 bases are TGTGCCAGCACCCAATCGGGGGAGGGGTATTACGAGCAGTACTTC. This sequence encodes CASTQSGEGYYEQYF.

This clonotype was recorded at least ten times. V and J are TRBV7-9 and TRBJ1-2; weak D call: TRBD1 (5 bases). V lost 5 bases, J lost 4 bases, and 14 bases lay in between. This CDR3 spans 14 amino acids. Germline CDR1 is SEHNR and CDR2 is FQNEAQ (reference sequence). The CDR3 reads CASSPSQGAYGYTF. The CDR3 bases are TGTGCCAGCAGCCCGAGCCAGGGAGCCTATGGCTACACCTTC.